The sequence of this TCR beta chain was determined in a study of blood T cell repertoires in COVID-19. Across the whole study: The United States, Italy and Spain supplied acute and convalescent COVID-19 samples. PBMCs, B-cell-depleted T cells, or T cells were the source of the cDNA or gDNA that made up the material.

Per the authors' pipeline: By means of reference gene primer amplification, nucleated cell counts were estimated. The table came from immunoSEQ multiplex PCR; TCRdb's copy has only in-frame clones and leaves some out. That table is the source of V, J and clone size, and D and trimming were worked out from the DNA. The top ten hold approximately 3% of the sample, which has about 150,000 clones, around 89% seen once. The clonotype originates from an older woman with active COVID-19. Sequencing was carried out using peripheral blood.

The CDR3 reads CASRYSRGNTEAFF. The CDR3 DNA reads TGTGCCAGCCGATACAGCAGGGGAAACACTGAAGCTTTCTTT. The chain joins TRBV2 to TRBJ1-1; possibly TRBD1 for D (6 bases). The V end was cut by 8 bases, the J end by 2 bases, with 15 bases between. From germline, CDR1 is SNHLY and CDR2 FYNNEI. CDR3 size: 14 residues.